Ten or more counts support the clone carrying this T cell receptor (beta chain). Its cognate antigen is unknown. Synthesis of cDNA was accomplished via 5'RACE employing 10-nucleotide random UMIs. Each CDR3 protein is one row after TCRdb ran MiXCR on the 5' RACE reads. The table lists about 95,000 distinct CDR3 sequences, 3.5% to 4% of them singletons. This entry belongs to a study of neurological immune-mediated disorders. The study, taken as a whole, reports: Phylogenetic grouping put 18 of 34 multiple sclerosis patients' repertoires into one related-CDR3 cluster, a possible signature. The expanded clones of different subjects shared no CDR3 amino acid sequences (suggesting private repertoires in all groups).

2 million PBMCs stored at -80 C were the source of the unsorted libraries. The sequencing sample was made of PBMCs. The receptor's source is a woman younger than 35 with multiple sclerosis.

CDR3 sequence: CASSRAAVEAFF. The DNA of the CDR3 is TGTGCCAGCAGCCGGGCAGCCGTAGAAGCTTTCTTT. V gene TRBV7-9 combines with J gene TRBJ1-1; unclear D gene. This CDR3 contains 12 residues. V shed 5 bases and J shed 8 bases, with 12 bases lying between them. Germline CDR1 reads SEHNR; CDR2 reads FQNEAQ (reference sequence).